This T cell receptor (beta chain) comes out of a study of blood T cell repertoires in COVID-19. The overall study: Collection of acute and convalescent COVID-19 samples took place in the United States, Italy and Spain.

The CDR3 extends over 16 amino acids. The ends were cut back, 2 bases at V and 4 bases at J, with 15 bases in the middle. CDR1 SGHDT and CDR2 YYEEEE come from the germline V gene. Profiling relied on immunoSEQ multiplex PCR, and the TCRdb table lists in-frame clones only, not all of them. The sample includes 35,000 to 45,000 clones, over 70% of them seen just once. The rearrangement links TRBV5-6 to TRBJ2-2; TRBD1 might be the D (6 bases). The receptor was isolated from a woman of 80 years or more with acute or convalescent COVID-19. The sample consisted of peripheral blood. Here the CDR3 DNA reads TGTGCCAGCAGCTTTCTAGAAACAGGGTTCACCGGGGAGCTGTTTTTT. This codes for CASSFLETGFTGELFF.